The next 13 T cell receptor beta chains were all read from a single sample in a study of T-cell memory formation after mild COVID-19. TCRdb fed the 5' RACE reads into MiXCR, producing one record per CDR3 protein. The table shows roughly 250,000 distinct CDR3 sequences, with roughly 15% occurring only once. The source material was PBMCs or a T cell subset sorted from them (not recorded which). The origin of the receptors is a man younger than 35 who had mild COVID-19 (a few samples of this study predate the infection). Cell type and time point are not known.

The sample holds a few counts of this clonotype. J is TRBJ2-7 and V is TRBV10-3, with D tentatively TRBD2 (5 bases). The V end lost 4 bases, the J end lost 6 bases, and 19 bases lay between the germline ends. This CDR3 is 15 amino acids long. The germline gives CDR1 ENHRY, CDR2 SYGVKD. Here the CDR3 reads CAISGHEAQSGEQYF. CDR3 in DNA: TGTGCCATCAGTGGACATGAGGCACAAAGCGGCGAGCAGTACTTC.

The rearrangement uses TRBV5-1 and TRBJ1-2, with 9 bases lining up with TRBD1. The length of the CDR3 is 15 residues. V was clipped by 4 bases and J by 0 bases; unmatched bases: 4. CDR1 is SGHRS, CDR2 YFSETQ, per germline. Here the CDR3 reads CASSQDRGANYGYTF. Here the CDR3 DNA reads TGCGCCAGCAGCCAGGACAGGGGAGCTAACTATGGCTACACCTTC.

The chain combines TRBV7-2 with TRBJ2-3; 7 bases align to TRBD2. CDR3 length equals 16 residues. Germline V gene sequence: CDR1 SGHTA, CDR2 FQGNSA. J gave up 1 base and V 6 bases, and 10 bases lay outside the gene matches. CDR3: CASRRNRGVRTDTQYF. The CDR3 DNA reads TGTGCCAGCAGAAGAAACCGGGGGGTCCGCACAGATACGCAGTATTTT.

The chain employs TRBV3-1 and TRBJ2-2, with 7 bases aligning to TRBD1. The CDR3 contains 14 residues. The trim removed 7 bases at V and 6 bases at J, leaving 8 bases unmatched. The V gene's germline CDR1 is LGHDT and CDR2 YNNKEL (reference sequence). CDR3 nucleotides: TGTGCCAGCACCCAGAGGGGGCGGGCCGGGGAGCTGTTTTTT. The encoded protein is CASTQRGRAGELFF.

This chain connects TRBV7-9 to TRBJ1-2; D is ambiguous. Germline V lookup: CDR1 SEHNR, CDR2 FQNEAQ (reference sequence). Between the trimmed V and J ends, which lost 5 bases and 2 bases, there was a span of 9 bases. The CDR3 length is 13 residues. The CDR3 sequence is CASSAWVNYGYTF. The DNA for the CDR3 is TGTGCCAGCAGCGCGTGGGTCAACTATGGCTACACCTTC. Complete variable domain (other parts from reference TRBV7-9 and TRBJ1-2): DTGVSQNPRHKITKRGQNVTFRCDPISEHNRLYWYRQTLGQGPEFLTYFQNEAQLEKSRLLSDRFSAERPKGSFSTLEIQRTEQGDSAMYLCASSAWVNYGYTFGSGTRLTVV.

This chain's CDR3 is CSARAQAGDQPQHF. The CDR3 nucleotides are TGCAGTGCCCGGGCCCAGGCCGGGGATCAGCCCCAGCATTTT. The gene calls are TRBV20-1 and TRBJ1-5; D gene unclear. Germline values: CDR1 DFQATT, CDR2 SNEGSKA (reference sequence). This CDR3 is 14 amino acids long. V was trimmed by 6 bases and J by 5 bases, leaving 17 bases between them.

This clonotype was counted a few times. V usage is TRBV15 and J usage is TRBJ1-6; the D gene is possibly TRBD1 (5 bases). Trimming cost V 6 bases and J 6 bases, with 15 bases left between them. The CDR3 length is 15 residues. In germline, CDR1 is LNHNV, CDR2 YYDKDF (reference sequence). CDR3 nucleotides: TGTGCCACCAGTCCTGGACATGGGGGTAATTCACCCCTCCACTTT. As protein: CATSPGHGGNSPLHF. The full variable domain, with the rest looked up from reference TRBV15 and TRBJ1-6, is DAMVIQNPRYQVTQFGKPVTLSCSQTLNHNVMYWYQQKSSQAPKLLFHYYDKDFNNEADTPDNFQSRRPNTSFCFLDIRSPGLGDTAMYLCATSPGHGGNSPLHFGNGTRLTVT.

The V and J genes are TRBV6-1 and TRBJ2-7; a weak D match, TRBD1 (5 bases). Germline-derived CDR1 and CDR2 are MNHNS and SASEGT. This CDR3 spans 11 amino acids. The V gene lost 6 bases and the J gene lost 9 bases, with 12 bases spanning the gap. The CDR3 loop is CASRNGQRQYV. The CDR3 DNA sequence: TGTGCCAGCAGGAATGGACAAAGGCAGTACGTC.

Only a few counts were recorded for this clonotype. The chain joins TRBV7-8 to TRBJ1-1; D not certain. Trimming pared 3 bases from V and 4 bases from J, leaving 9 bases between. Germline CDR1 and CDR2: SGHVS and FQNEAQ. This CDR3 has 13 amino acids. The CDR3 is CASSFEVRTEAFF. CDR3 DNA: TGTGCCAGCAGCTTCGAGGTTCGCACTGAAGCTTTCTTT.

The table lists this clonotype with a few counts. The gene calls are TRBV4-1 and TRBJ1-5, with 7 nucleotides matching TRBD1. Germline V gene data show CDR1 as MGHRA and CDR2 as YSYEKL. The CDR3 totals 16 residues. V dropped 4 bases and J dropped 5; count of bases not matched to a gene: 11. The CDR3 region is CASSPSPRGDYQPQHF. The CDR3 region has the DNA TGCGCCAGCAGCCCCTCCCCCAGGGGGGATTATCAGCCCCAGCATTTT.

V usage is TRBV4-3 and J usage is TRBJ2-7; D gene uncertain. The V gene's germline CDR1 is LGHNA and CDR2 YSLEER. V lost 0 bases to trimming and J lost 2 bases, with 11 bases between them. This CDR3 has 15 amino acids. The CDR3: CASSQDIGRPYEQYV. CDR3 sequence (DNA): TGCGCCAGCAGCCAAGATATCGGCAGACCCTACGAGCAGTACGTC.

This clonotype showed up just a few times. The J gene is TRBJ1-6, the V gene TRBV4-3; 7 bases are shared with TRBD1. V was pared by 3 bases and J by 5 bases, with 10 bases of the junction left unmatched. This CDR3 region has 17 residues. Germline V CDR1 and CDR2: LGHNA, YSLEER. CDR3 sequence: CASSQTGYRGHNSPLHF. CDR3 DNA sequence: TGCGCCAGCAGCCAGACAGGGTATAGGGGCCATAATTCACCCCTCCACTTT.

The V gene is TRBV20-1, the J gene TRBJ2-1, with 9 nucleotides matching TRBD1. Germline V gives CDR1 DFQATT, CDR2 SNEGSKA (reference sequence). There are 14 residues in the CDR3. V gave up 8 bases and J gave up 5 bases; unmatched junction bases: 10. The CDR3 protein is CSKMRTGAHNEQFF. DNA for the CDR3: TGCAGTAAAATGAGGACAGGGGCCCACAATGAGCAGTTCTTC.